The source of this T cell receptor (beta chain) is a study of T cell responses to AZD1222 COVID-19 vaccine. Germline V gene sequence: CDR1 SNHLY, CDR2 FYNNEI. V lost 5 bases to trimming and J lost 3 bases, with 11 bases between them. CDR3 length equals 13 residues. Regarding the study as a whole: The span of vaccine-associated CD4 TCRs extended across spike, with dominance at 160-218 and 743-854. Spike-specific TCR depth and breadth grew after two AZD1222 doses. Clonal diversity was possibly underestimated; the donors were predominantly white British and more often female.

Worth noting for this clone: Its target is unknown.

Assay used: immunoSEQ multiplex PCR; TCRdb lists only in-frame clones, some missing. The sample lists 100,000 to 150,000 clones, 93% occurring once. The chain has TRBV2 and TRBJ2-7; the D gene is possibly TRBD1 (5 bases). The TCR sequence derives from an adult in good health. Sequenced here: peripheral blood, sampled on day 0 of AZD1222 vaccination. This CDR3 is CASSPREFYEQYF. The CDR3 DNA reads as TGTGCCAGCAGTCCCAGGGAATTCTACGAGCAGTACTTC.